Detailed here is one T cell receptor (beta chain). The source of the sample is a study of T cells in Graves' hyperthyroidism and ophthalmopathy. Regions amplified from RNA transcripts were the TCR beta CDR3 regions. HTBI primers were the set used in a first-round RT-PCR of the TCR CDR3. TCRdb independently ran MiXCR on the multiplex PCR reads; one entry per CDR3 protein. The table records some 650,000 distinct CDR3 sequences, about a sixth of them present only once. Sequencing used blood. This receptor was taken from a middle-aged woman with Graves' ophthalmopathy.

CDR3 region: CASSRSWDTTYEQYF. In DNA, the CDR3 is TGTGCCAGCAGTCGCTCCTGGGACACCACCTACGAGCAGTACTTC. This chain links TRBV28 with TRBJ2-7; tentatively, D is TRBD1 (6 bases). Germline V lookup: CDR1 MDHEN, CDR2 SYDVKM. The CDR3 totals 15 residues. Trimming cost V 5 bases and J 2 bases, with 16 bases left between them.